A selection of T cell receptor beta chains follows, all from one sample in a study of blood T cell repertoires in COVID-19. The assay was immunoSEQ multiplex PCR, and TCRdb's table has in-frame clones only and misses some. The table has some 240,000 clones, approximately 88% seen once. Sequenced sample: PBMCs or T cells enriched from blood (not recorded which). These receptors came from a woman aged 40 to 50 who had been exposed to COVID-19. Each CDR3 is given with its conserved first and last residue. The D gene is left open where the match is weak. Clone size is given for some rows only: seen once, a few or many times, or a class if the clone is expanded.

d_call	clone_size	v_call	j_call	cdr3_nt	cdr3_aa
TRBD1	NA	TRBV5-4	TRBJ2-2	TGTGCCAGCAGCGGGACAGTGGGGATAGCCGGGGAGCTGTTTTTT	CASSGTVGIAGELFF
NA	NA	TRBV15	TRBJ1-2	TGTGCCACCAGCAGAGATAGGGGCCGAGCTAACTATGGCTACACCTTC	CATSRDRGRANYGYTF
NA	NA	TRBV28	TRBJ2-5	TGTGCGACCGCGGCCCCCCGGCAAGAGACCCAGTACTTC	CATAAPRQETQYF
NA	NA	TRBV28	TRBJ1-1	TGTGCCAGCAGCCCCATTGGGGCTGAATGGTTGGACACTGAAGCTTTCTTT	CASSPIGAEWLDTEAFF
NA	NA	TRBV5-1	TRBJ1-4	TGCGCCAGCAGTCTTGAGAACTCCGAAAAACTGTTTTTT	CASSLENSEKLFF
NA	NA	TRBV12-2	TRBJ2-2	TGTGCAAGTCGCTTCATACAGGGGAAGACCAACACCGGGGAGCTGTTTTTT	CASRFIQGKTNTGELFF
TRBD1	NA	TRBV10-3	TRBJ1-2	TGTGCCATCGGTAAGGACAGGCCATATGGCTACACCTTC	CAIGKDRPYGYTF
TRBD1	NA	TRBV18	TRBJ1-1	TGTGCCAGCTCACCAGGACAGGGGAACACTGAAGCTTTCTTT	CASSPGQGNTEAFF
NA	NA	TRBV5-8	TRBJ1-1	TGTGCCAGCAGCTTGGTTTTGGGGGCTGGCAACACTGAAGCTTTCTTT	CASSLVLGAGNTEAFF
TRBD2	few	TRBV13	TRBJ2-2	TGTGCCAGCAGCGCCGAGGGACTAGCGGGAGTTACCGGGGAGCTGTTTTTT	CASSAEGLAGVTGELFF
NA	NA	TRBV15	TRBJ1-3	TGTGCCACCAGCAGAGATCGGGAGGGAGGAAACACCATATATTTT	CATSRDREGGNTIYF
TRBD1	NA	TRBV19	TRBJ2-2	TGTGCCAGTATTTCCCCCCGACAGGGGCACACCGGGGAGCTGTTTTTT	CASISPRQGHTGELFF
TRBD1	few	TRBV28	TRBJ1-2	TGTGCCAGCAGCACCCAGACGACAGGGAGGCTTCATGGCTACACCTTC	CASSTQTTGRLHGYTF
NA	NA	TRBV12-3/TRBV12-4	TRBJ1-1	TGTGCCAGCAGTACGACAGGTTATGAAGCTTTCTTT	CASSTTGYEAFF
TRBD1	few	TRBV6-5	TRBJ1-2	TGTGCCAGCAGTTATTCGGGACAGGGTTGGGGCTACACCTTC	CASSYSGQGWGYTF
TRBD1	NA	TRBV27	TRBJ2-5	TGTGCCAGCAGTTTAAACAGGGGACAAGAGACCCAGTACTTC	CASSLNRGQETQYF
TRBD2	NA	TRBV15	TRBJ2-1	TGTGCCACCAGCAGACTAGCGGGAGATGAGCAGTTCTTC	CATSRLAGDEQFF
NA	NA	TRBV3-1/TRBV3-2	TRBJ2-1	TGTGCCAGCAGCCAAGTGGCAGGGAATGAGCAGTTCTTC	CASSQVAGNEQFF
NA	NA	TRBV18	TRBJ1-6	TGTGCCAGCTCACCGAAACAGTCCTTCACTCACAACTCTTCACCCCTCCACTTT	CASSPKQSFTHNSSPLHF
NA	few	TRBV19	TRBJ1-6	TGTGCCAGTAGTATAGTTGCCGAGTATAATTCACCCCTCCACTTT	CASSIVAEYNSPLHF
NA	NA	TRBV5-1	TRBJ1-2	TGCGCCAGCAGCTTGTCAGGGGCAGTCGACTATGGCTACACCTTC	CASSLSGAVDYGYTF
NA	NA	TRBV24-1	TRBJ1-5	TGTGCCACCAGTGAAGACACCCGTCAACCCCAGCATTTT	CATSEDTRQPQHF
NA	NA	TRBV6-2/TRBV6-3	TRBJ1-2	TGTGCCAGCAGTTACTCGAATCGGGGTTCCTATGGCTACACCTTC	CASSYSNRGSYGYTF
TRBD1	NA	TRBV28	TRBJ2-7	TGTGCCAGCAGTTTTTCGGGACAGGGGAACCACGAGCAGTACTTC	CASSFSGQGNHEQYF
TRBD2	NA	TRBV11-2	TRBJ2-2	TGTGCCAGCAGCCCAGTAACCGGGAGGATCACCGGGGAGCTGTTTTTT	CASSPVTGRITGELFF